This T cell receptor beta chain comes out of a study of regulatory dendritic cells for organ transplantation. General study results and limits: Resting memory CD8+ T cells held the most alloreactive clonotypes. Naive T cells showed high diversity, memory cells less, memory CD8+ least. Memory CD8+ clonal expansion seemed more limited with regulatory than mature dendritic cells.

Germline V gene lookup returns CDR1 MNHEY and CDR2 SVGAGI. The CDR3 spans 14 residues. V dropped 5 bases and J dropped 3; count of bases not matched to a gene: 3. Sorted subsets were CFSE-labeled and cultured approximately 5 days with allogeneic dendritic cells. Memory T cells were CD45RO+, naive were CD45RA+, sorted by FACS. Profiled with immunoSEQ multiplex PCR; TCRdb holds only in-frame clones, not every one. The sample records 3,500 to 4,500 clones, over 45% being singletons. Remarks on this clone: The antigen is unknown.

The genes are TRBV6-5 and TRBJ1-3, with TRBD1 matching 8 bases. The source of this sequence is a human donor in good health. Input material: memory CD8+ T cells from blood cultured with regulatory dendritic cells. Noted subset: CD45RO+ memory T cells. The CDR3 is CASSQGAVGNTIYF. DNA for the CDR3: TGTGCCAGCAGTCAGGGGGCGGTTGGAAACACCATATATTTT.